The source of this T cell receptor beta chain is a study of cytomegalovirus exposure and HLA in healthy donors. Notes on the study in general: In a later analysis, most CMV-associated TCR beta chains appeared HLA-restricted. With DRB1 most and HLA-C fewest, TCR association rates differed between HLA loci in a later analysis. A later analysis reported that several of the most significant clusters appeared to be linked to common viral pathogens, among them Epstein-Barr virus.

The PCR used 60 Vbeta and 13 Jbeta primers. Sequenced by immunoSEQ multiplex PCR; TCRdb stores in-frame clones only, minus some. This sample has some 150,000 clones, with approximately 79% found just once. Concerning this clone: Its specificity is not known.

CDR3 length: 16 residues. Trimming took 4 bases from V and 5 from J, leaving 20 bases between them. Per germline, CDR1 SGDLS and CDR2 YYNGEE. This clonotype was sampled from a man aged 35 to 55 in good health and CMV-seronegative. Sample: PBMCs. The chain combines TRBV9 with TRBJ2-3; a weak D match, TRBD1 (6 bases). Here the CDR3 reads CASSLKDSRLGDTQYF. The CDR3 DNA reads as TGTGCCAGCAGCCTCAAGGACAGCCGCCTGGGAGATACGCAGTATTTT.